These T cell receptor beta chains were read from a single sample in a study of T-cell memory formation after mild COVID-19. TCRdb passed the 5' RACE reads through MiXCR, listing each CDR3 protein once. The sample consists of roughly 47,000 distinct CDR3 sequences, approximately 7% of them appearing once. Sequencing input: PBMCs or a T cell subset sorted from them (not recorded which). The receptors were gathered from a man in his late teens or twenties who had mild COVID-19 (a few samples of this study predate the infection). Cell type and time point are not known. Each CDR3 is given with its conserved first and last residue. A D gene is named only where the DNA matches it firmly. Rows may omit the clone size; those that give it use once, few, many or a size class.

D gene,V gene,clone size,J gene,CDR3 DNA,CDR3 protein
.,TRBV10-3,.,TRBJ1-5,TGTGCCATCAGTGACGGCAGGGGTACGAATCAGCCCCAGCATTTT,CAISDGRGTNQPQHF
.,TRBV7-9,medium-sized,TRBJ2-2,TGTGCCAGCAGCTCCCAGGGCGGACCCGGGGAGCTGTTTTTT,CASSSQGGPGELFF
.,TRBV4-1,few,TRBJ1-2,TGCGCCAGCAGCCAAGATCGGCATTACGGCTACACCTTC,CASSQDRHYGYTF
.,TRBV5-1,many,TRBJ2-5,TGCGCCAGCAGGGCGGGTTCCCAAGAGACCCAGTACTTC,CASRAGSQETQYF
.,TRBV4-3,many,TRBJ2-5,TGCGCCAGCAGTCTGACGGACCAAGAGACCCAGTACTTC,CASSLTDQETQYF
.,TRBV6-1,few,TRBJ2-1,TGTGCCAGCAGTGAGGGGGGCTACTCCTACAATGAGCAGTTCTTC,CASSEGGYSYNEQFF
.,TRBV5-1,few,TRBJ2-5,TGCGCCAGCAGCTTGGATGTCGGACCCCAAGAGACCCAGTACTTC,CASSLDVGPQETQYF
.,TRBV5-5,.,TRBJ2-3,TGTGCCAGCAGCCTACAACAGCTCACTTTGGATACGCAGTATTTT,CASSLQQLTLDTQYF
TRBD1,TRBV5-1,few,TRBJ1-2,TGCGCCAGCAGCAACCAGGGGGACCCTGGCTACACCTTC,CASSNQGDPGYTF
.,TRBV29-1,many,TRBJ2-5,TGCAGCGCCCTCCCCTCGGAGACCCAGTACTTC,CSALPSETQYF
.,TRBV5-4,.,TRBJ2-4,TGTGCCAGCAGTTTTGACCTAAACATTCAGTACTTC,CASSFDLNIQYF
.,TRBV20-1,.,TRBJ1-5,TGCAGTGCTAGAGATCCATGGGCTCTAGGAGGCAATCAGCCCCAGCATTTT,CSARDPWALGGNQPQHF
.,TRBV11-3,.,TRBJ2-3,TGTGCCAGCAGCTTATTAGGAGGGAGGACAGATACGCAGTATTTT,CASSLLGGRTDTQYF
TRBD1,TRBV4-2,few,TRBJ1-6,TGTGCCAGCAGCCAAGATACCAGGGGGCGCCGGTCACCCCTCCACTTT,CASSQDTRGRRSPLHF
.,TRBV28,.,TRBJ2-5,TGTGCCAGCAGTAAGGAGTGGGAGACCCAGTACTTC,CASSKEWETQYF
.,TRBV11-2,few,TRBJ2-3,TGTGCCAGCACCCCGCCCGCCGATACGCAGTATTTT,CASTPPADTQYF
.,TRBV6-5,.,TRBJ1-2,TGTGCCAGCAGTTACAAGGGTCCCTATCGAGGCTACACCTTC,CASSYKGPYRGYTF
TRBD1,TRBV12-3/TRBV12-4,few,TRBJ1-1,TGTGCCAGCAGTTTAAGGGGGCCCTTTGCGGGGGGCGTTGGAACTGAAGCTTTCTTT,CASSLRGPFAGGVGTEAFF
.,TRBV7-2,few,TRBJ2-2,TGTGCCAGCAGCCCCTCCCTGGCGGGGGCCGCAACCGGGGAGCTGTTTTTT,CASSPSLAGAATGELFF
.,TRBV7-2,few,TRBJ2-7,TGTGCCAGCAGCTCTCAGGGGGGGCCCGACGAGCAGTACTTC,CASSSQGGPDEQYF
.,TRBV12-3/TRBV12-4,many,TRBJ1-1,TGTGCCAGCAGTTTACTGGTCGGTACTGAAGCTTTCTTT,CASSLLVGTEAFF
.,TRBV5-1,.,TRBJ1-1,TGCGCCAGCAGCAACGGGAACGTAGACACTGAAGCTTTCTTT,CASSNGNVDTEAFF
TRBD1,TRBV5-4,few,TRBJ2-1,TGTGCCAGCAGTACGGGACAGGGCGATAATGAGCAGTTCTTC,CASSTGQGDNEQFF
TRBD2,TRBV12-3/TRBV12-4,.,TRBJ2-1,TGTGCCAGCAACTTAGCGGGGGGAGGCAATGAGCAGTTCTTC,CASNLAGGGNEQFF
.,TRBV5-5,.,TRBJ1-6,TGTGCCAGCAGCTTGTACTCTAATCGTGACACACCCCTCCACTTT,CASSLYSNRDTPLHF
TRBD1,TRBV6-2/TRBV6-3,.,TRBJ1-6,TGTGCCAGTAGCGGACAGGCGCCTAGCTCCTATAATTCACCCCTCCACTTT,CASSGQAPSSYNSPLHF
.,TRBV20-1,few,TRBJ2-5,TGCAGTGCTAGCGGGGGACATCAAGAGACCCAGTACTTC,CSASGGHQETQYF
.,TRBV7-6,.,TRBJ1-2,TGTGCCAGCAGCTCCTCTCCCATAGGACGTGGCTACACCTTC,CASSSSPIGRGYTF